A selection of T cell receptor beta chains follows, all from one sample in a study of blood T cell repertoires in COVID-19. Data came from immunoSEQ multiplex PCR; TCRdb stores just in-frame clones and leaves some out. The data show more than 150,000 clones, approximately 87% seen once. Sequencing was done on a sample of peripheral blood. Receptors were obtained from a woman between 65 and 79 years old with acute or convalescent COVID-19. Each CDR3 is given with its conserved first and last residue. A D gene is named only where the DNA matches it firmly. A row's size may be missing; if present it is once, few, many or a size class.

cdr3_nt	cdr3_aa	j_call	d_call	v_call	clone_size
TGTGCCAGCACCCGGGGTGAAGATCAGCCCCAGCATTTT	CASTRGEDQPQHF	TRBJ1-5	-	TRBV2	once
TGCAGCGTTGAAAAAGCGGGAGACCTCCAGACCCAGTACTTC	CSVEKAGDLQTQYF	TRBJ2-5	TRBD2	TRBV29-1	-
TGTGCCAGCAGGGGGGACAGGGGCAATCAGCCCCAGCATTTT	CASRGDRGNQPQHF	TRBJ1-5	TRBD1	TRBV13	-
TGTGCCAGCAGCCCCCCCCAGGGACAATTAAGGGTGGGGCGAGGGGGCTACACCTTC	CASSPPQGQLRVGRGGYTF	TRBJ1-2	-	TRBV7-2	-
TGTGCCAGCAGTTACTCGGGTAGGGGGCTCTATGGCTACACCTTC	CASSYSGRGLYGYTF	TRBJ1-2	TRBD1	TRBV6-5	-
TGTGCCAGCAGTGTCGTGGCAGGAGGCGAAAAACTGTTTTTT	CASSVVAGGEKLFF	TRBJ1-4	-	TRBV2	-
TGTGCCTCTCGAGATGCAACTAATGAAAAACTGTTTTTT	CASRDATNEKLFF	TRBJ1-4	-	TRBV30	-
TGTGCCAGCAGCCGGGGGACAGGGGGAAACACCATATATTTT	CASSRGTGGNTIYF	TRBJ1-3	TRBD1	TRBV3-1/TRBV3-2	-
TGTGCCAGCGGTGCGTTCCTCTCTGGAAACACCATATATTTT	CASGAFLSGNTIYF	TRBJ1-3	-	TRBV5-5	-
TGTGCCAGCAGTGAATTTGGGGCGCCCGGGGAGCTGTTTTTT	CASSEFGAPGELFF	TRBJ2-2	-	TRBV2	-
TGTGCCAGCAGCTTTAGTCTAGCGGGGTCTCCAGAGACCCAGTACTTC	CASSFSLAGSPETQYF	TRBJ2-5	TRBD2	TRBV5-6	-
TGTGCCAGCAGCTTCCCAGGGGTCGGAAAACTGTTTTTT	CASSFPGVGKLFF	TRBJ1-4	-	TRBV7-2	-
TGTGCCAGCACCACAGGGTCGGATTCACCCCTCCACTTT	CASTTGSDSPLHF	TRBJ1-6	-	TRBV6-6	-
TGTGCCAGCAGCAGCGGGGGGGCTACTAACTATGGCTACACCTTC	CASSSGGATNYGYTF	TRBJ1-2	-	TRBV6-6	-
TGTGCCAGCAGCGCCCGACAGGGACGCTACACCTTC	CASSARQGRYTF	TRBJ1-2	TRBD1	TRBV9	-
TGTGCCAGCTCACCAGACGCGGTCTCCGGGACAGGAAAATCTTTC	CASSPDAVSGTGKSF	TRBJ2-4	TRBD1	TRBV18	-
TGTGCCAGCAGCTTAGCGGGACAGCGCGAGCAGTACTTC	CASSLAGQREQYF	TRBJ2-7	TRBD1	TRBV7-8	-
TGTGCCAGCAGCAACCAGGGGACCACTGAAGCTTTCTTT	CASSNQGTTEAFF	TRBJ1-1	-	TRBV6-6	once
TGTGCCAGCAGTCGCGGACAGATGTCCTACGAGCAGTACTTC	CASSRGQMSYEQYF	TRBJ2-7	-	TRBV6-2/TRBV6-3	-
TGTGCCAGCAGCTTAGGACAGGAAGGGGGAAATTCACCCCTCCACTTT	CASSLGQEGGNSPLHF	TRBJ1-6	TRBD1	TRBV4-2	once
TGTGCCATCAACAGAGACAGGGAAGAGACCCAGTACTTC	CAINRDREETQYF	TRBJ2-5	TRBD1	TRBV10-3	-
TGTGCCAGCAGCTTGGGCCCTTGGGCGGGGACCTACGAGCAGTACTTC	CASSLGPWAGTYEQYF	TRBJ2-7	-	TRBV5-5	-
TGTGCCAGCAGCTTAGACAGGGCCACTGAAGCTTTCTTT	CASSLDRATEAFF	TRBJ1-1	-	TRBV7-8	-
TGTGCCAGCAGTCTCCGGGACAGGGGATACCCGTACGAGCAGTACTTC	CASSLRDRGYPYEQYF	TRBJ2-7	TRBD1	TRBV28	-
TGTGCCAGCAGCTTAGCGCCTGGGACAGGGCATGAGCAGTTCTTC	CASSLAPGTGHEQFF	TRBJ2-1	TRBD1	TRBV7-9	-
TGTGCCAGCAGGAGGGTTGACGTTTTTGCGACTGAAGCTTTCTTT	CASRRVDVFATEAFF	TRBJ1-1	-	TRBV6-5	-
TGTGCCAGCAGCTGCCCCCTCTGTGGGACAGCGAAGAGGTATGGCTACACCTTC	CASSCPLCGTAKRYGYTF	TRBJ1-2	TRBD1	TRBV7-7	-
TGTGCCAGCAGCTCCTCAGGGGGCATGAACACTGAAGCTTTCTTT	CASSSSGGMNTEAFF	TRBJ1-1	TRBD1	TRBV5-5	-
TGTGCCAGCAGTTACGGACAGGGAAAGGGCACAGATACGCAGTATTTT	CASSYGQGKGTDTQYF	TRBJ2-3	TRBD1	TRBV6-5	-
TGCGCCAGCACGTATCCAGGAGGAGAGACCCAGTACTTC	CASTYPGGETQYF	TRBJ2-5	-	TRBV23-1	-
TGCGCCAGCAGCTTGGATCCAGGAATGAACACTGAAGCTTTCTTT	CASSLDPGMNTEAFF	TRBJ1-1	-	TRBV5-1	-
TGTGCCAGCAGTTTACCCTGGGGAGGGGGCACCGGGGAGCTGTTTTTT	CASSLPWGGGTGELFF	TRBJ2-2	-	TRBV28	-
TGCGCCAGCAGCAAAACCAGATTCAGGGGGCCCACAGATACGCAGTATTTT	CASSKTRFRGPTDTQYF	TRBJ2-3	TRBD1	TRBV5-1	-
TGTGCCAGTAGTATGGAAGCAGGGGATTCACCCCTCCACTTT	CASSMEAGDSPLHF	TRBJ1-6	-	TRBV19	few
TGCGCCAGCAGGGCAGGGGGGACCACGATGAACACTGAAGCTTTCTTT	CASRAGGTTMNTEAFF	TRBJ1-1	TRBD1	TRBV10-2	-
TGTGCCAGCAGTTTTGGGACAAGTGAAGCTTTCTTT	CASSFGTSEAFF	TRBJ1-1	-	TRBV28	once
TGTGCCAGCAGCGTATTATCGGGGGGCACAGATACGCAGTATTTT	CASSVLSGGTDTQYF	TRBJ2-3	-	TRBV9	-
TGTGCCAGTAGGGGACAGGGGGCCCATAGGAACAATGAGCAGTTCTTC	CASRGQGAHRNNEQFF	TRBJ2-1	TRBD1	TRBV19	-
TGCAGTGCACTGACTCGTGGAGCTTTCTTT	CSALTRGAFF	TRBJ1-1	-	TRBV20-1	-
TGTGCCAGCAGGCCCGGACAGGGGAGTACTGAAGCTTTCTTT	CASRPGQGSTEAFF	TRBJ1-1	TRBD1	TRBV6-4	-
TGTGCCAGCAGAGTTTATGGAGGCACCATATATTTT	CASRVYGGTIYF	TRBJ1-3	-	TRBV28	-
TGCGCCAGCAGGACCACAGGGGGCGCAGACTATGGCTACACCTTC	CASRTTGGADYGYTF	TRBJ1-2	TRBD1	TRBV10-2	-